This is a list of T cell receptor beta chains from one sample in a study of T cell repertoires in cytomegalovirus infection. One entry per CDR3 protein results from TCRdb running MiXCR on the reads. Among about 310,000 distinct CDR3 sequences listed, about 17% were seen once. What was sequenced was PBMCs. The source of these receptors is a human donor in good health (CMV status not recorded). Some clones in this sample may be carry-over from other donors' samples. Each CDR3 is given with its conserved first and last residue. A D gene is named only where the DNA matches it firmly. The listing skips clone size in some rows; elsewhere it reads once, few, many or a size class.

V gene: TRBV7-9
J gene: TRBJ2-6
clone size: many
D gene: -
CDR3 protein: CASSLGWLGGQRNSGANVLTF
CDR3 DNA: TGTGCCAGCAGCTTAGGGTGGTTGGGGGGACAGCGTAACTCTGGGGCCAACGTCCTGACTTTC

V gene: TRBV5-1
J gene: TRBJ2-2
clone size: few
D gene: -
CDR3 protein: CASSSVVGSTGELFF
CDR3 DNA: TGCGCCAGCAGCTCCGTCGTGGGTAGCACCGGGGAGCTGTTTTTT

V gene: TRBV6-5
J gene: TRBJ1-2
clone size: -
D gene: -
CDR3 protein: CASSDRGEGYTF
CDR3 DNA: TGTGCCAGCAGTGACCGCGGGGAAGGCTACACCTTC

V gene: TRBV7-8
J gene: TRBJ1-5
clone size: many
D gene: TRBD1
CDR3 protein: CASSFNMGTGGHQPQHF
CDR3 DNA: TGTGCCAGCAGCTTCAACATGGGGACAGGGGGCCATCAGCCCCAGCATTTT

V gene: TRBV7-2
J gene: TRBJ2-3
clone size: many
D gene: -
CDR3 protein: CATDGGGARDTQYF
CDR3 DNA: TGTGCCACCGATGGGGGGGGGGCCAGAGATACGCAGTATTTT

V gene: TRBV15
J gene: TRBJ2-1
clone size: -
D gene: TRBD2
CDR3 protein: CATSVPGGVTNEQFF
CDR3 DNA: TGTGCCACCTCAGTTCCTGGGGGGGTTACGAATGAGCAGTTCTTC

V gene: TRBV7-2
J gene: TRBJ2-3
clone size: many
D gene: TRBD1
CDR3 protein: CASSPRQGRGYTDTQYF
CDR3 DNA: TGTGCCAGCAGCCCGAGACAGGGTAGGGGGTACACAGATACGCAGTATTTT

V gene: TRBV7-8
J gene: TRBJ2-7
clone size: many
D gene: TRBD2
CDR3 protein: CASSLTGGDPYEQYF
CDR3 DNA: TGTGCCAGCAGCTTAACCGGGGGGGATCCTTACGAGCAGTACTTC

V gene: TRBV6-5
J gene: TRBJ1-2
clone size: few
D gene: -
CDR3 protein: CASLSGYGYTF
CDR3 DNA: TGTGCCAGCCTCTCTGGCTATGGCTACACCTTC

V gene: TRBV4-1
J gene: TRBJ1-5
clone size: few
D gene: -
CDR3 protein: CASSQEGILNQPQHF
CDR3 DNA: TGCGCCAGCAGCCAAGAAGGCATTCTAAATCAGCCCCAGCATTTT

V gene: TRBV28
J gene: TRBJ2-5
clone size: many
D gene: TRBD2
CDR3 protein: CASSLLGTSGQETQYF
CDR3 DNA: TGTGCCAGCAGTTTATTAGGGACTAGCGGCCAAGAGACCCAGTACTTC

V gene: TRBV5-1
J gene: TRBJ2-5
clone size: few
D gene: TRBD1
CDR3 protein: CASSLFNSGQGETQYF
CDR3 DNA: TGCGCCAGCAGCTTATTCAATTCAGGACAGGGGGAGACCCAGTACTTC

V gene: TRBV5-1
J gene: TRBJ1-1
clone size: -
D gene: -
CDR3 protein: CASSLAGAGDTEAFF
CDR3 DNA: TGCGCCAGCAGCTTGGCCGGGGCCGGGGACACTGAAGCTTTCTTT

V gene: TRBV12-3/TRBV12-4
J gene: TRBJ2-2
clone size: many
D gene: -
CDR3 protein: CASSSVFGGNTGELFF
CDR3 DNA: TGTGCCAGCAGTTCTGTCTTTGGGGGGAACACCGGGGAGCTGTTTTTT

V gene: TRBV6-4
J gene: TRBJ2-2
clone size: -
D gene: -
CDR3 protein: CASSDSATGNTGELFF
CDR3 DNA: TGTGCCAGCAGTGACTCTGCGACAGGGAACACCGGGGAGCTGTTTTTT

V gene: TRBV4-3
J gene: TRBJ1-4
clone size: few
D gene: -
CDR3 protein: CASSQGGSEKLFF
CDR3 DNA: TGCGCCAGCAGCCAGGGGGGGTCCGAAAAACTGTTTTTT

V gene: TRBV18
J gene: TRBJ2-6
clone size: -
D gene: -
CDR3 protein: CASSPPQDSGANVLTF
CDR3 DNA: TGTGCCAGCTCACCACCCCAAGACTCTGGGGCCAACGTCCTGACTTTC

V gene: TRBV18
J gene: TRBJ2-1
clone size: few
D gene: TRBD1
CDR3 protein: CASSRSSGTGGKNEQFF
CDR3 DNA: TGTGCCAGCTCACGCTCATCCGGGACAGGGGGCAAGAATGAGCAGTTCTTC

V gene: TRBV2
J gene: TRBJ1-2
clone size: many
D gene: -
CDR3 protein: CASQRGPPGHGYTF
CDR3 DNA: TGTGCCAGCCAACGGGGCCCACCAGGCCATGGCTACACCTTC

V gene: TRBV10-3
J gene: TRBJ2-5
clone size: -
D gene: -
CDR3 protein: CAISDGHLETQYF
CDR3 DNA: TGTGCCATCAGTGACGGTCATTTAGAGACCCAGTACTTC

V gene: TRBV7-9
J gene: TRBJ1-1
clone size: -
D gene: -
CDR3 protein: CAGQDRRTNTEAFF
CDR3 DNA: TGTGCCGGACAAGACAGGCGCACTAACACTGAAGCTTTCTTT

V gene: TRBV6-2/TRBV6-3
J gene: TRBJ2-4
clone size: few
D gene: -
CDR3 protein: CASTYRGVSDKNIQYF
CDR3 DNA: TGTGCCAGCACCTACCGAGGGGTTTCGGACAAAAACATTCAGTACTTC

V gene: TRBV20-1
J gene: TRBJ1-2
clone size: many
D gene: -
CDR3 protein: CSARDRVADGYTF
CDR3 DNA: TGCAGTGCTAGAGACAGGGTCGCGGACGGCTACACCTTC

V gene: TRBV7-2
J gene: TRBJ2-3
clone size: many
D gene: -
CDR3 protein: CASSAEADTQYF
CDR3 DNA: TGTGCCAGCAGCGCGGAGGCGGATACGCAGTATTTT

V gene: TRBV7-2
J gene: TRBJ2-1
clone size: few
D gene: -
CDR3 protein: CASSLVFGGPNEQFF
CDR3 DNA: TGTGCCAGCAGCTTAGTTTTTGGGGGGCCCAATGAGCAGTTCTTC

V gene: TRBV6-1
J gene: TRBJ1-1
clone size: many
D gene: TRBD1
CDR3 protein: CASIRGTGENTEAFF
CDR3 DNA: TGTGCCAGCATCCGTGGGACAGGAGAAAACACTGAAGCTTTCTTT

V gene: TRBV24-1
J gene: TRBJ1-5
clone size: few
D gene: -
CDR3 protein: CATSAEGGARNQPQHF
CDR3 DNA: TGTGCCACCAGTGCCGAGGGCGGGGCTCGCAATCAGCCCCAGCATTTT

V gene: TRBV28
J gene: TRBJ1-1
clone size: many
D gene: TRBD1
CDR3 protein: CASSLPAGGTEAFF
CDR3 DNA: TGTGCCAGCAGTTTACCCGCAGGGGGCACTGAAGCTTTCTTT

V gene: TRBV7-2
J gene: TRBJ2-6
clone size: many
D gene: -
CDR3 protein: CASSLELAGANVLTF
CDR3 DNA: TGTGCCAGCAGCCTAGAATTGGCTGGGGCCAACGTCCTGACTTTC

V gene: TRBV12-3/TRBV12-4
J gene: TRBJ1-5
clone size: few
D gene: -
CDR3 protein: CASRDTGRQPQHF
CDR3 DNA: TGTGCCAGCAGAGATACAGGGAGGCAGCCCCAGCATTTT

V gene: TRBV12-3/TRBV12-4
J gene: TRBJ1-6
clone size: many
D gene: TRBD1
CDR3 protein: CASSLGEGQGLSPLHF
CDR3 DNA: TGTGCCAGCAGTTTGGGGGAGGGACAGGGTCTCTCACCCCTCCACTTT

V gene: TRBV3-1
J gene: TRBJ1-1
clone size: -
D gene: -
CDR3 protein: CASSLGHTNTEAFF
CDR3 DNA: TGTGCCAGCAGCCTTGGACATACTAACACTGAAGCTTTCTTT

V gene: TRBV6-1
J gene: TRBJ2-7
clone size: many
D gene: -
CDR3 protein: CASSSGTPIYEQYF
CDR3 DNA: TGTGCCAGCAGTTCCGGGACACCTATCTACGAGCAGTACTTC

V gene: TRBV18
J gene: TRBJ1-5
clone size: few
D gene: TRBD1
CDR3 protein: CASSPLGTGDNQPQHF
CDR3 DNA: TGTGCCAGCTCACCACTCGGGACAGGAGACAATCAGCCCCAGCATTTT

V gene: TRBV20-1
J gene: TRBJ1-3
clone size: few
D gene: -
CDR3 protein: CSARDSQGHSGNTIYF
CDR3 DNA: TGCAGTGCTAGAGATTCGCAGGGACACTCTGGAAACACCATATATTTT

V gene: TRBV12-3/TRBV12-4
J gene: TRBJ2-1
clone size: many
D gene: TRBD2
CDR3 protein: CASSPGGAYNEQFF
CDR3 DNA: TGTGCCAGCAGCCCCGGGGGGGCCTACAATGAGCAGTTCTTC

V gene: TRBV6-5
J gene: TRBJ2-2
clone size: few
D gene: TRBD2
CDR3 protein: CASSYSAGSAGELFF
CDR3 DNA: TGTGCCAGCAGTTACTCAGCGGGGAGCGCCGGGGAGCTGTTTTTT

V gene: TRBV20-1
J gene: TRBJ2-7
clone size: -
D gene: -
CDR3 protein: CSARDIIPYEQYF
CDR3 DNA: TGCAGTGCCCGGGACATCATTCCCTACGAGCAGTACTTC

V gene: TRBV20-1
J gene: TRBJ1-1
clone size: few
D gene: TRBD1
CDR3 protein: CSAARTGGNTEAFF
CDR3 DNA: TGCAGTGCGGCAAGGACAGGGGGGAACACTGAAGCTTTCTTT

V gene: TRBV28
J gene: TRBJ1-2
clone size: many
D gene: -
CDR3 protein: CASSLVLGILYGYTF
CDR3 DNA: TGTGCCAGCAGTCTCGTTTTAGGAATTCTGTATGGCTACACCTTC

V gene: TRBV6-1
J gene: TRBJ2-1
clone size: -
D gene: TRBD1
CDR3 protein: CASSERPGTANEQFF
CDR3 DNA: TGTGCCAGCAGCGAAAGGCCTGGGACAGCCAATGAGCAGTTCTTC

V gene: TRBV6-1
J gene: TRBJ1-2
clone size: few
D gene: -
CDR3 protein: CASSEVGTIDYGYTF
CDR3 DNA: TGTGCCAGCAGTGAAGTGGGGACTATAGACTATGGCTACACCTTC

V gene: TRBV7-2
J gene: TRBJ2-3
clone size: many
D gene: -
CDR3 protein: CASSLVRHTDTQYF
CDR3 DNA: TGTGCCAGCAGCTTAGTAAGGCACACAGATACGCAGTATTTT

V gene: TRBV4-3
J gene: TRBJ1-1
clone size: many
D gene: -
CDR3 protein: CASSQEGRGDTEAFF
CDR3 DNA: TGCGCCAGCAGCCAAGAGGGGAGGGGGGACACTGAAGCTTTCTTT

V gene: TRBV6-2/TRBV6-3
J gene: TRBJ1-1
clone size: many
D gene: -
CDR3 protein: CASSYPTGGNTEAFF
CDR3 DNA: TGTGCCAGCAGTTACCCGACGGGGGGGAACACTGAAGCTTTCTTT

V gene: TRBV12-5
J gene: TRBJ2-1
clone size: once
D gene: TRBD1
CDR3 protein: CASGLFLIKGQGAYEQFF
CDR3 DNA: TGTGCTAGTGGCTTGTTCCTAATCAAGGGACAGGGGGCTTATGAGCAGTTCTTC

V gene: TRBV12-3/TRBV12-4
J gene: TRBJ1-6
clone size: -
D gene: -
CDR3 protein: CASSLSGRGLTYNSPLHF
CDR3 DNA: TGTGCCAGCAGTTTAAGTGGTCGGGGCCTCACCTATAATTCACCCCTCCACTTT

V gene: TRBV12-3/TRBV12-4
J gene: TRBJ1-5
clone size: many
D gene: -
CDR3 protein: CASTHGGSNQPQHF
CDR3 DNA: TGTGCCAGCACCCATGGTGGGAGCAATCAGCCCCAGCATTTT

V gene: TRBV20-1
J gene: TRBJ1-5
clone size: -
D gene: -
CDR3 protein: CSARRAGGQPQHF
CDR3 DNA: TGCAGTGCGAGGAGAGCGGGCGGCCAGCCCCAGCATTTT

V gene: TRBV5-6
J gene: TRBJ1-6
clone size: many
D gene: -
CDR3 protein: CASSFDGVGNSPLHF
CDR3 DNA: TGTGCCAGCAGCTTCGACGGGGTTGGAAATTCACCCCTCCACTTT

V gene: TRBV7-9
J gene: TRBJ1-2
clone size: many
D gene: -
CDR3 protein: CASSLDSMGRYTF
CDR3 DNA: TGTGCCAGCAGCTTAGACTCAATGGGGCGCTACACCTTC

V gene: TRBV18
J gene: TRBJ2-2
clone size: -
D gene: -
CDR3 protein: CASSPNRRNTGELFF
CDR3 DNA: TGTGCCAGCTCACCAAATCGACGGAACACCGGGGAGCTGTTTTTT

V gene: TRBV29-1
J gene: TRBJ1-3
clone size: few
D gene: -
CDR3 protein: CSVSYDSSSGNTIYF
CDR3 DNA: TGCAGCGTTTCGTACGACTCAAGCTCTGGAAACACCATATATTTT

V gene: TRBV12-3/TRBV12-4
J gene: TRBJ1-2
clone size: many
D gene: TRBD1
CDR3 protein: CASSPQTGNYGYTF
CDR3 DNA: TGTGCCAGCAGTCCGCAGACAGGGAACTATGGCTACACCTTC

V gene: TRBV6-1
J gene: TRBJ2-5
clone size: -
D gene: -
CDR3 protein: CASNQALGETQYF
CDR3 DNA: TGTGCCAGCAACCAAGCGCTGGGAGAGACCCAGTACTTC

V gene: TRBV24-1
J gene: TRBJ2-2
clone size: few
D gene: -
CDR3 protein: CATSSTTLNTGELFF
CDR3 DNA: TGTGCCACCAGTTCGACAACTTTAAACACCGGGGAGCTGTTTTTT

V gene: TRBV7-9
J gene: TRBJ2-7
clone size: many
D gene: -
CDR3 protein: CASRRGATSADEQYF
CDR3 DNA: TGTGCCAGCAGAAGGGGGGCTACCTCAGCCGACGAGCAGTACTTC